This TCR beta chain came from a study of cytomegalovirus exposure and HLA in healthy donors. 13 Jbeta primers and 60 Vbeta primers were used for the PCR. Assay used: immunoSEQ multiplex PCR; TCRdb lists only in-frame clones, some missing. The sample consists of some 210,000 clones, approximately 80% of them appearing once. Regarding the study as a whole: With high specificity and sensitivity, the classifier reportedly diagnosed cytomegalovirus status. HLA-A and HLA-B allele assignments for most subjects were reportedly predicted accurately using TCR beta sequences.

A remark on this clone: As yet, its antigen is unknown.

This CDR3 has 14 amino acids. The V end was cut by 4 bases, the J end by 5 bases, with 13 bases between. CDR1 and CDR2 (germline): MGHRA, YSYEKL. This clonotype was sampled from a woman between 50 and 59 years old in good health and CMV-seropositive. This sequence joins TRBV4-1 and TRBJ2-3; TRBD1 might be the D (6 bases). The sample consisted of PBMCs. This chain's CDR3 is CASSPSTGRDTQYF. As DNA, the CDR3 is TGCGCCAGCAGCCCGTCGACAGGCAGAGATACGCAGTATTTT.